Below are 11 T cell receptor beta chains sequenced from a single sample in a study of blood T cell repertoires in COVID-19. The method was immunoSEQ multiplex PCR; TCRdb's version includes in-frame clones alone and lacks a portion of them. This table has 200,000 or so clones, about 84% appearing once. The specimen was peripheral blood. These TCRs come from a person aged 65-85 years with COVID-19, enrolled during active disease.

J is TRBJ2-2 and V is TRBV9; D is uncertain. Trimming cost V 0 bases and J 7 bases, with 13 bases left between them. From germline, CDR1 is SGDLS and CDR2 YYNGEE. This CDR3 contains 15 residues. This chain's CDR3 is CASSVDPVSRGELFF. The CDR3 nucleotides read TGTGCCAGCAGCGTAGATCCGGTTTCCCGCGGGGAGCTGTTTTTT.

J is TRBJ2-5 and V is TRBV5-1, with 10 bases fitting TRBD2. This CDR3 has 14 amino acids. Losses at the gene ends were 4 bases for V and 4 bases for J; bases not matched to a gene: 4. From germline, CDR1 is SGHRS and CDR2 YFSETQ. CDR3 amino acids: CASSERGGRETQYF. The CDR3 nucleotides read TGCGCCAGCAGCGAGCGGGGGGGCCGAGAGACCCAGTACTTC.

Written as DNA, the CDR3 is TGTGCCAGCAGCTGGACTAGCGGACCCTACGAGCAGTACTTC. This translates into CASSWTSGPYEQYF. The chain has TRBV27 and TRBJ2-7; 10 bases are shared with TRBD2. The V gene end was trimmed by 6 bases and the J gene end by 2 bases; junction bases not matched to a gene: 4. The CDR3 is 14 amino acids. Per germline, CDR1 MNHEY and CDR2 SMNVEV (reference sequence).

The chain joins TRBV28 to TRBJ1-1; weak D call: TRBD1 (6 bases). CDR1 and CDR2 (germline): MDHEN, SYDVKM. This CDR3 region has 12 residues. Trimming pared 4 bases from V and 4 bases from J, leaving 7 bases between. The CDR3 DNA follows: TGTGCCAGCAGTTACAGGGTCACTGAAGCTTTCTTT. Amino acids: CASSYRVTEAFF. Variable domain in full (rest from reference TRBV28 and TRBJ1-1): DVKVTQSSRYLVKRTGEKVFLECVQDMDHENMFWYRQDPGLGLRLIYFSYDVKMKEKGDIPEGYSVSREKKERFSLILESASTNQTSMYLCASSYRVTEAFFGQGTRLTVV.

The chain is built from TRBV11-3 and TRBJ2-1; 11 bases line up with TRBD2. Trimming at V came to 2 bases and at J to 2 bases, leaving 2 bases not matched to a gene. CDR1 is SGHNT, CDR2 YENEEA, per germline. The CDR3 consists of 16 residues. CDR3 residues: CASSLTSGSPYNEQFF. CDR3 in DNA: TGTGCCAGCAGCTTAACTAGCGGGAGTCCCTACAATGAGCAGTTCTTC.

This clone occurred a few times. The chain recombines TRBV5-4 with TRBJ2-1; TRBD2 aligns across 10 bases. CDR1 and CDR2 from the germline V gene are SGHNT and YYREEE (reference sequence). J was trimmed by 6 bases and V by 3 bases; bases with no gene match: 3. The CDR3 has 14 amino acids. CDR3 nucleotides: TGTGCCAGCAGCTCGAGACTAGCGGGCAATGAGCAGTTCTTC. Translation: CASSSRLAGNEQFF. Together with reference TRBV5-4 and TRBJ2-1, the CDR3 gives the full variable domain: ETGVTQSPTHLIKTRGQQVTLRCSSQSGHNTVSWYQQALGQGPQFIFQYYREEENGRGNFPPRFSGLQFPNYSSELNVNALELDDSALYLCASSSRLAGNEQFFGPGTRLTVL.

The chain carries TRBV7-2 and TRBJ2-2; perhaps TRBD2 as D (6 bases). Trimming took off 4 bases at V and 6 bases at J, with 12 bases between the two ends. This CDR3 is built from 14 residues. The germline gives CDR1 SGHTA, CDR2 FQGNSA. CDR3 sequence (DNA): TGTGCCAGCAGCTCACTGGGGGGAGCCGGGGAGCTGTTTTTT. Amino acid sequence: CASSSLGGAGELFF.

CDR3 amino acids: CASSLVAGLKETQYF. CDR3 coding DNA: TGTGCCAGCAGCTTGGTGGCAGGGCTTAAAGAGACCCAGTACTTC. This chain uses TRBV5-6 with TRBJ2-5; TRBD1 might be the D (5 bases). Trimming shortened V by 0 bases and J by 3 bases, and 12 bases separated the two germline ends. CDR3 length equals 15 residues. The germline CDR1 and CDR2 sequences are SGHDT and YYEEEE. The full variable domain, its missing parts supplied by reference TRBV5-6 and TRBJ2-5, is DAGVTQSPTHLIKTRGQQVTLRCSPKSGHDTVSWYQQALGQGPQFIFQYYEEEERQRGNFPDRFSGHQFPNYSSELNVNALLLGDSALYLCASSLVAGLKETQYFGPGTRLLVL.

The V and J genes are TRBV28 and TRBJ1-2, with no clear D. Trimming pared 4 bases from V and 8 bases from J, leaving 14 bases between. The CDR3 totals 13 residues. Germline-derived CDR1 and CDR2 are MDHEN and SYDVKM. This CDR3 is CASSSSMTGGYTF. The CDR3 nucleotides read TGTGCCAGCAGTTCATCCATGACTGGAGGCTACACCTTC.

The rearrangement links TRBV6-2 or TRBV6-3 to TRBJ1-5; D gene unclear. CDR3 size: 13 residues. CDR1 is MNHEY and CDR2 is SVGEGT in the germline V gene. Trimming shortened V by 2 bases and J by 6 bases, and 8 bases separated the two germline ends. The CDR3: CASSYREVQPQHF. CDR3 nucleotides: TGTGCCAGCAGTTACAGGGAGGTTCAGCCCCAGCATTTT.

The V and J genes are TRBV5-7 and TRBJ1-2; TRBD1 aligns across 7 bases. TRBV5-7 is marked as an open reading frame, function uncertain. This CDR3 is built from 15 residues. J lost 8 bases, V lost 3 bases, and 13 bases had no gene match. The CDR3 spells CASSSNYRGEGGYTF. DNA for the CDR3: TGTGCCAGCAGCTCAAATTACAGGGGTGAAGGAGGCTACACCTTC.